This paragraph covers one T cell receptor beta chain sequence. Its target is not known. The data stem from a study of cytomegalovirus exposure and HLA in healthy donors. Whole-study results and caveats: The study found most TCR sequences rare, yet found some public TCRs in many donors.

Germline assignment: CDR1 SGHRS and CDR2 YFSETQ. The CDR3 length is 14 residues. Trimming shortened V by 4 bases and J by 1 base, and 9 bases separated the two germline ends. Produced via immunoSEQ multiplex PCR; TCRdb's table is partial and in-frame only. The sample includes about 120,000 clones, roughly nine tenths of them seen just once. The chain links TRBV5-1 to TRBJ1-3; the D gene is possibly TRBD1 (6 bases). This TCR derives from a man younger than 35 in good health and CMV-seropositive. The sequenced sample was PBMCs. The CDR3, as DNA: TGCGCCAGCAGCACACAGGGATCTGGAAACACCATATATTTT. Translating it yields CASSTQGSGNTIYF.